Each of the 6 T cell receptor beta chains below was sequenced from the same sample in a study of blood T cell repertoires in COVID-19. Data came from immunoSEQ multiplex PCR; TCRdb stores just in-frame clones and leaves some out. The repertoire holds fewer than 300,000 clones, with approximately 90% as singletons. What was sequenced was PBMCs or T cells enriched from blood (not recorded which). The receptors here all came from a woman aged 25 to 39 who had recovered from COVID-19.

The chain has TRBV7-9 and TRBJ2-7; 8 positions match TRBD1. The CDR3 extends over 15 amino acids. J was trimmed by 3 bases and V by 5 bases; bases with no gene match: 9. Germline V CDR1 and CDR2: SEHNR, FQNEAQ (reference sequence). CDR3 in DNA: TGTGCCAGCAGCCTAGGGAGAGGACAGGGCTACGAGCAGTACTTC. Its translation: CASSLGRGQGYEQYF.

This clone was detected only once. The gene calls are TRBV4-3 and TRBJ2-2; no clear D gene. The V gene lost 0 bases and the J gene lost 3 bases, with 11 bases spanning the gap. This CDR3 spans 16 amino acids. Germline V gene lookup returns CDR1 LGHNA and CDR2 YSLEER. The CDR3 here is CASSQENADYTGELFF. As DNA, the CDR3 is TGCGCCAGCAGCCAAGAGAACGCGGATTACACCGGGGAGCTGTTTTTT.

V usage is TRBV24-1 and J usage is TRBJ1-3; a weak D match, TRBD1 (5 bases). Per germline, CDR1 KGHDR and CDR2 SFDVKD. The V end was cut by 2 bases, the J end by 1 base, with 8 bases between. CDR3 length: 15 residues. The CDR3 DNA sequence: TGTGCCACCAGTGATTCAGGGAATTCTGGAAACACCATATATTTT. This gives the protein CATSDSGNSGNTIYF.

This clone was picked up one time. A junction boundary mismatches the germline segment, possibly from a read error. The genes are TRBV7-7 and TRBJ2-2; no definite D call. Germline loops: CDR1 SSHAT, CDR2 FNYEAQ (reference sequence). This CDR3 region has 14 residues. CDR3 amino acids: CASSLALNTGELFF. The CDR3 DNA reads TGTGCTAGCAGCTTAGCTCTTAACACCGGGGAGCTGTTTTTT.

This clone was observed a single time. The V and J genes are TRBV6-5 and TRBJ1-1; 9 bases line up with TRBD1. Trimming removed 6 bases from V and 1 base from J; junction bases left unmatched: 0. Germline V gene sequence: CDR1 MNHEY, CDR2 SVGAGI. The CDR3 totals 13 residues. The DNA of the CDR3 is TGTGCCAGCAGACAGGGGGCGAACACTGAAGCTTTCTTT. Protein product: CASRQGANTEAFF.

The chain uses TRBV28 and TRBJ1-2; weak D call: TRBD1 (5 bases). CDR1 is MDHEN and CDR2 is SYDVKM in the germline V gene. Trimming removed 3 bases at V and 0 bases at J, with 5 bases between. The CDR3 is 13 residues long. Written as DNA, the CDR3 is TGTGCCAGCAGTTTCAGGGCTAACTATGGCTACACCTTC. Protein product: CASSFRANYGYTF.